A single sample gave rise to the 4 T cell receptor beta chains below, sequenced in a study of T cells in localized non-small cell lung cancer. The method was immunoSEQ multiplex PCR; TCRdb's version includes in-frame clones alone and lacks a portion of them. In the table there are tens of thousands of clones, roughly 80% of which are singletons. The material was peripheral blood, obtained before any cancer treatment. These receptors originate from a female donor of 60 years or more with stage I lung adenocarcinoma.

The rearrangement joins TRBV5-1 to TRBJ2-3; 10 bases align to TRBD2. V dropped 4 bases and J dropped 2; count of bases not matched to a gene: 7. Looked up from germline, CDR1 is SGHRS and CDR2 is YFSETQ. The length of the CDR3 is 16 residues. The CDR3 reads CASSPAGLAVTDTQYF. The CDR3 DNA follows: TGCGCCAGCAGCCCGGCTGGACTAGCGGTCACAGATACGCAGTATTTT.

CDR3 coding DNA: TGTGCCAGCAGCTTGTACTACGAGCAGTACTTC. It yields the protein CASSLYYEQYF. The chain has TRBV5-6 and TRBJ2-7, with D hard to call. CDR3 length: 11 amino acids. Germline V gene lookup returns CDR1 SGHDT and CDR2 YYEEEE. V lost 1 base to trimming and J lost 3 bases, with 2 bases between them.

The V call is TRBV15, the J call TRBJ1-3, with 8 positions matching TRBD1. Germline CDR1 is LNHNV and CDR2 is YYDKDF (reference sequence). V shed 4 bases, J shed 2 bases, and the junction held 4 bases outside the gene matches. The CDR3 is 15 residues long. The CDR3 reads CATSMDRVPGNTIYF. CDR3 nucleotides: TGTGCCACCAGCATGGACAGGGTTCCTGGAAACACCATATATTTT. The full variable domain, rest sourced from reference TRBV15 and TRBJ1-3, is DAMVIQNPRYQVTQFGKPVTLSCSQTLNHNVMYWYQQKSSQAPKLLFHYYDKDFNNEADTPDNFQSRRPNTSFCFLDIRSPGLGDTAMYLCATSMDRVPGNTIYFGEGSWLTVV.

This sequence joins TRBV7-3 and TRBJ2-3; the match to TRBD2 covers 13 bases. Germline assignment: CDR1 SGHTA and CDR2 FQGTGA. The CDR3 covers 14 residues. The trim removed 5 bases at V and 10 bases at J, leaving 6 bases unmatched. CDR3 protein: CASSTSGGASSQYF. The DNA for the CDR3 is TGTGCCAGCAGCACTAGCGGGGGGGCCTCGTCGCAGTATTTT.